Listed below are T cell receptor beta chains from one sample, sequenced in a study of vaccination and CD4 T cells after COVID-19. TCRdb reprocessed the PCR reads with MiXCR, giving one entry per CDR3 protein. The sample carries around 20,000 distinct CDR3 sequences, over 40% recorded once. These receptors are not linked to any known antigen. Specimen: CD4+ T cells from blood, cultured in vitro. These receptor sequences come from a human donor who had recovered from COVID-19. CDR3s include the opening cysteine and the closing phenylalanine or tryptophan. D genes are given only for firm matches. The size entry is marked missing in some rows and otherwise reads once, few, many or a size class.

d_gene,j_gene,abundance,v_gene,CDR3aa,CDR3nt
-,TRBJ1-5,-,TRBV27,CASSPSSLISNQPQHF,TGTGCCAGCAGTCCCTCGAGTCTTATTAGCAATCAGCCCCAGCATTTT
-,TRBJ1-2,-,TRBV19,CASSYRNYGYTF,TGTGCCAGTAGTTACAGAAACTATGGCTACACCTTC
-,TRBJ2-1,-,TRBV11-1,CASSPRAGALSYNEQFF,TGTGCCAGCAGCCCCCGGGCAGGGGCTTTATCCTACAATGAGCAGTTCTTC
TRBD1,TRBJ1-1,medium-sized,TRBV19,CASSISPVAGTGTTEAFF,TGTGCCAGTAGTATCAGTCCGGTGGCTGGGACAGGGACCACTGAAGCTTTCTTT
-,TRBJ1-5,few,TRBV19,CASSRQDNQPQHF,TGTGCCAGTAGTAGACAGGACAATCAGCCCCAGCATTTT
TRBD2,TRBJ2-2,-,TRBV12-3/TRBV12-4,CASSRTSGGLNTGELFF,TGTGCCAGCAGCAGGACTAGCGGGGGGCTTAACACCGGGGAGCTGTTTTTT
TRBD1,TRBJ2-5,-,TRBV29-1,CSVSRTGQETQYF,TGCAGCGTTAGCCGGACAGGGCAAGAGACCCAGTACTTC
TRBD2,TRBJ2-2,-,TRBV2,CASRASGGLAGENTGELFF,TGTGCCAGCAGGGCCAGTGGGGGACTAGCGGGAGAAAACACCGGGGAGCTGTTTTTT
-,TRBJ2-7,-,TRBV28,CASRRTRVYEQYF,TGTGCCAGCAGACGCACCAGGGTCTACGAGCAGTACTTC
TRBD2,TRBJ2-3,-,TRBV6-2/TRBV6-3,CASSYSVVAGADTQYF,TGTGCCAGCAGTTACTCGGTGGTAGCGGGAGCAGATACGCAGTATTTT
TRBD1,TRBJ1-1,-,TRBV28,CASSYYAGTGPEAFF,TGTGCCAGCAGTTACTATGCCGGGACAGGCCCTGAAGCTTTCTTT
TRBD2,TRBJ2-1,few,TRBV27,CASSPGLPAYNEQFF,TGTGCCAGCAGTCCGGGACTACCCGCCTACAATGAGCAGTTCTTC
-,TRBJ1-1,few,TRBV30,CAWSSPGTGAFF,TGTGCCTGGAGCAGCCCTGGGACGGGCGCTTTCTTT
TRBD1,TRBJ2-5,-,TRBV14,CASRGQGDGVKTQYF,TGTGCCAGCAGAGGACAGGGGGACGGCGTAAAGACCCAGTACTTC
TRBD1,TRBJ1-6,few,TRBV19,CASAGTGFSYNSPLHF,TGTGCCAGTGCCGGGACAGGGTTCTCCTATAATTCACCCCTCCACTTT
-,TRBJ2-7,-,TRBV27,CASSLDRLAAYEQYF,TGTGCCAGCAGTTTAGACCGTCTCGCTGCCTACGAGCAGTACTTC
-,TRBJ1-2,few,TRBV20-1,CSARDPRVSYGYTF,TGCAGTGCTAGAGATCCTCGCGTTAGCTATGGCTACACCTTC
TRBD2,TRBJ2-5,few,TRBV6-1,CASILAGGYQETQYF,TGTGCCAGCATACTAGCGGGGGGGTACCAAGAGACCCAGTACTTC
-,TRBJ1-1,-,TRBV6-1,CASSVRDRTEAFF,TGTGCCAGCAGTGTCCGGGATCGCACTGAAGCTTTCTTT
TRBD1,TRBJ1-4,-,TRBV4-1,CASSQVLSDRGEKLFF,TGCGCCAGCAGCCAAGTTTTATCGGACAGGGGGGAAAAACTGTTTTTT
-,TRBJ1-1,-,TRBV6-5,CASSFPRKGGTEAFF,TGTGCCAGCAGTTTTCCCAGGAAAGGGGGCACTGAAGCTTTCTTT
-,TRBJ1-1,few,TRBV6-1,CASSGNRETEAFF,TGTGCCAGCAGTGGAAACAGGGAAACTGAAGCTTTCTTT